Each of the 14 T cell receptor beta chains below was sequenced from the same sample in a study of blood T cell repertoires in COVID-19. The assay was immunoSEQ multiplex PCR, and TCRdb's table has in-frame clones only and misses some. The sample lists hundreds of thousands of clones, about 89% occurring once. What was sequenced was peripheral blood. The receptors stem from a woman aged 60-75 years with acute or convalescent COVID-19.

This chain links TRBV19 with TRBJ2-7; TRBD1 matches 7 bases. The germline CDR1 and CDR2 sequences are LNHDA and SQIVND (reference sequence). V shed 3 bases and J 1 base; nucleotides not matched to a gene: 6. The CDR3 length is 15 residues. This CDR3 reads CASSIRQGPSYEQYF. The CDR3 DNA is TGTGCCAGTAGTATTAGACAGGGCCCTTCCTACGAGCAGTACTTC.

CDR3 sequence: CASSLDRDRDPYEQYF. The DNA of the CDR3 is TGTGCCAGCAGTTTGGACCGGGACAGGGACCCCTACGAGCAGTACTTC. V and J are TRBV28 and TRBJ2-7; TRBD1 aligns across 9 bases. The trim removed 3 bases at V and 2 bases at J, leaving 8 bases unmatched. The CDR3 length is 16 residues. Germline V gene lookup returns CDR1 MDHEN and CDR2 SYDVKM.

This chain joins TRBV4-1 and TRBJ1-5; 12 nucleotides agree with TRBD1. Germline V CDR1 and CDR2: MGHRA, YSYEKL. This CDR3 has 15 amino acids. J was trimmed by 6 bases and V by 4 bases; bases with no gene match: 4. The CDR3 DNA reads as TGCGCCAGCAGCCCCCGGGACAGGGGGCCTCAGCCCCAGCATTTT. Translated, it gives CASSPRDRGPQPQHF.

The rearrangement joins TRBV6-5 to TRBJ1-2, with 7 bases identical to TRBD1. Germline CDR1 MNHEY, CDR2 SVGAGI. After removal of 3 bases from V and 6 bases from J, the junction contained 13 bases not matched to a gene. The CDR3 length is 16 residues. CDR3 nucleotides: TGTGCCAGCAGTTATTTCCCGGGACAGTCGATCGATGGCTACACCTTC. This encodes CASSYFPGQSIDGYTF.

In nucleotides, the CDR3 is TGTGCCAGTCAGATCGGGGGTGACTGGAGCAATCAGCCCCAGCATTTT. It yields the protein CASQIGGDWSNQPQHF. The V gene is TRBV19, the J gene TRBJ1-5; D is possibly TRBD1 (5 bases). V was pared by 8 bases and J by 1 base, with 18 bases between. This CDR3 has 16 amino acids. Germline loops: CDR1 LNHDA, CDR2 SQIVND (reference sequence).

This sequence joins TRBV29-1 and TRBJ1-2; D possibly corresponds to TRBD1 (6 bases). The germline gives CDR1 SQVTM, CDR2 ANQGSEA. V was shortened by 1 base and J by 2 bases, with 14 bases between the two germline ends. This CDR3 region has 15 residues. For the CDR3, the DNA is TGCAGCGTTGAAGTGGCGGGGGCAAGGAACTATGGCTACACCTTC. Translated: CSVEVAGARNYGYTF.

The genes are TRBV7-9 and TRBJ1-1; TRBD1 is a possible D gene (6 bases). Per the germline V gene, CDR1 is SEHNR and CDR2 is FQNEAQ (reference sequence). The ends were cut back, 2 bases at V and 6 bases at J, with 13 bases in the middle. CDR3 length equals 14 residues. CDR3: CASSLLPQGPEAFF. The CDR3 bases are TGTGCCAGCAGCTTATTACCCCAGGGGCCTGAAGCTTTCTTT.

The chain joins TRBV28 to TRBJ2-1, with 10 bases identical to TRBD1. J gave up 4 bases and V 6 bases, and 12 bases lay outside the gene matches. Germline CDR1 MDHEN, CDR2 SYDVKM. This CDR3 has 17 amino acids. The CDR3 nucleotides are TGTGCCAGCAGGCAGAGACAGGGGGCTTTGGTGTACAATGAGCAGTTCTTC. This encodes CASRQRQGALVYNEQFF.

The chain combines TRBV3-1 (or the pseudogene TRBV3-2) with TRBJ1-6; D unresolved. The V and J ends lost 8 bases and 0 bases respectively, with 8 bases between them. This CDR3 is 14 amino acids long. Per germline, CDR1 LGHDT and CDR2 YNNKEL (reference sequence). The CDR3 spells CASVESSYNSPLHF. The DNA for the CDR3 is TGTGCCAGCGTAGAAAGCTCCTATAATTCACCCCTCCACTTT.

The rearrangement uses TRBV30 and TRBJ1-5; D may be TRBD1 (5 bases). Looked up from germline, CDR1 is GTSNPN and CDR2 is SVGIG (reference sequence). This CDR3 comprises 15 residues. Between the trimmed V and J ends, which lost 4 bases and 2 bases, there was a span of 15 bases. CDR3: CAWTDERGGNQPQHF. The DNA of the CDR3 is TGTGCCTGGACGGACGAAAGGGGTGGCAATCAGCCCCAGCATTTT.

There are a few counts of this clone. J is TRBJ2-3 and V is TRBV7-3; D not certain. The ends were cut back, 3 bases at V and 5 bases at J, with 3 bases in the middle. CDR1 is SGHTA and CDR2 is FQGTGA in the germline V gene. The CDR3 runs to 11 residues. The CDR3 loop is CASSFQDTQYF. The CDR3 nucleotides read TGTGCCAGCAGCTTCCAAGATACGCAGTATTTT.

The V call is TRBV28, the J call TRBJ1-6; TRBD1 is a possible D gene (6 bases). The length of the CDR3 is 14 residues. Germline V gene lookup returns CDR1 MDHEN and CDR2 SYDVKM. The V end lost 6 bases, the J end lost 7 bases, and 13 bases lay between the germline ends. CDR3 in amino acids: CASSPSGGNSPLHF. The DNA for the CDR3 is TGTGCCAGCAGCCCCAGCGGGGGCAATTCACCCCTCCACTTT.

This rearrangement joins TRBV7-2 to TRBJ2-1, with TRBD1 matching over 8 bases. CDR3 length equals 15 residues. Germline trimming cut 3 bases from V and 2 bases from J; bases unmatched to any gene: 3. CDR1 and CDR2 from the germline V gene are SGHTA and FQGNSA. CDR3 in amino acids: CASSFVQGAYNEQFF. CDR3 coding DNA: TGTGCCAGCAGCTTCGTACAGGGGGCCTACAATGAGCAGTTCTTC.

The chain recombines TRBV11-1 with TRBJ2-1, with D possibly being TRBD1 (6 bases). Trimming stripped 6 bases from V and 5 bases from J, with 17 bases between. Germline CDR1 SGHAT, CDR2 FQDESV (reference sequence). This CDR3 is built from 15 residues. In DNA form, the CDR3 reads TGTGCCAGCAGACTTCCCCCGGGACAACACAATGAGCAGTTCTTC. It specifies CASRLPPGQHNEQFF.